This TCR beta chain was sequenced for a study of cytomegalovirus exposure and HLA in healthy donors. Primers: 60 Vbeta forward and 13 Jbeta reverse. Profiled with immunoSEQ multiplex PCR; TCRdb holds only in-frame clones, not every one. The sample includes fewer than 120,000 clones, 76% of them seen just once. V trimming: 2 bases; J trimming: 1 base; junction bases outside the gene matches: 3. The CDR3 loop spans 16 amino acids. CDR1 LGHNA and CDR2 YSLEER come from the germline V gene. Regarding the study as a whole: Evidence from a later analysis indicated that most CMV-associated TCR beta chains looked HLA-restricted. A prior analysis recorded that most TCR beta V segments were productive about 87% or about 30% of the time. Relative to equally common others, HLA-associated TCR beta chains showed greater clonal expansion in a later analysis. TCR beta chain V- and J-gene trimming was linked, in a later analysis, to a missense variant in DCLRE1C.

Comments on this clone: No antigen is known for it.

The receptor was derived from a man in his thirties or forties in good health and CMV-seropositive. Sequenced input: PBMCs. V and J are TRBV4-3 and TRBJ2-1; 9 bases align to TRBD1. The CDR3 DNA follows: TGCGCCAGCAGCCAACAGACAGGGGGGTCCTACAATGAGCAGTTCTTC. It translates to CASSQQTGGSYNEQFF.